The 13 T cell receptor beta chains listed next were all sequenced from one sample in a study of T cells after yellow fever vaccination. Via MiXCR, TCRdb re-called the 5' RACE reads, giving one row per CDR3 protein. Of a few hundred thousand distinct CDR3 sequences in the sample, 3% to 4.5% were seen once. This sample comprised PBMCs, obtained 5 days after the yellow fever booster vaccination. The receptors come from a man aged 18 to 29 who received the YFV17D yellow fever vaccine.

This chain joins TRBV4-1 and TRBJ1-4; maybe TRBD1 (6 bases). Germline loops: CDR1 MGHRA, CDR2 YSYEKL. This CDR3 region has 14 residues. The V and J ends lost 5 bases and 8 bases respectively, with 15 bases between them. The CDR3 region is CASSIQGFSEKLFF. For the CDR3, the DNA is TGCGCCAGCAGCATCCAGGGGTTTTCGGAAAAACTGTTTTTT.

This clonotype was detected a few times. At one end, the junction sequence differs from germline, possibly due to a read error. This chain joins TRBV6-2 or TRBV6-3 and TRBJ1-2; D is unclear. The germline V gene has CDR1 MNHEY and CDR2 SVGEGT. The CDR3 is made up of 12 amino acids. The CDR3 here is CASRETVYSYTF. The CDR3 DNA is TGTGCCAGCAGAGAAACAGTCTATAGCTACACCTTC.

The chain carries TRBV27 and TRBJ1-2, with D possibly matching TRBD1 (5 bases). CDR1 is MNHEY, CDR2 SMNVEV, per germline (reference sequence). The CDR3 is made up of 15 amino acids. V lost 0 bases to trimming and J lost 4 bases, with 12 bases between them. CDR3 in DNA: TGTGCCAGCAGTTTATCGTTCGGGGCTTTCTATGGCTACACCTTC. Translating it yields CASSLSFGAFYGYTF.

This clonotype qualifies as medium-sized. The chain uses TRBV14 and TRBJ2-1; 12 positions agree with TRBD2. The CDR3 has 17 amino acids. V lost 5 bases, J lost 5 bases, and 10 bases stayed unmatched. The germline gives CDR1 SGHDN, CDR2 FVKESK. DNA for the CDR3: TGTGCCAGCAGCACGACTAGCGGGGGTAGTGGGAACAATGAGCAGTTCTTC. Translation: CASSTTSGGSGNNEQFF. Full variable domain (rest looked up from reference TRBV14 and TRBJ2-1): EAGVTQFPSHSVIEKGQTVTLRCDPISGHDNLYWYRRVMGKEIKFLLHFVKESKQDESGMPNNRFLAERTGGTYSTLKVQPAELEDSGVYFCASSTTSGGSGNNEQFFGPGTRLTVL.

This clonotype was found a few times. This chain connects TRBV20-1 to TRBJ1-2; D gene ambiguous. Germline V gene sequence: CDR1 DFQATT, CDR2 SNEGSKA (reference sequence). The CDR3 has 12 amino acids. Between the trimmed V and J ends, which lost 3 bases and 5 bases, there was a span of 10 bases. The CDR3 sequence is CSASPLLYGYTF. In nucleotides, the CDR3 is TGCAGTGCTAGCCCCTTACTTTATGGCTACACCTTC.

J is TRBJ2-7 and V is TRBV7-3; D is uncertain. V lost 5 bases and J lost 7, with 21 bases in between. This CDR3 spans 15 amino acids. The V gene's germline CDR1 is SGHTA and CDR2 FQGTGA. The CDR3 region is CASSPHPRHSSEQYF. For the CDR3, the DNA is TGTGCCAGCAGCCCTCACCCCCGTCACTCATCGGAGCAGTACTTC.

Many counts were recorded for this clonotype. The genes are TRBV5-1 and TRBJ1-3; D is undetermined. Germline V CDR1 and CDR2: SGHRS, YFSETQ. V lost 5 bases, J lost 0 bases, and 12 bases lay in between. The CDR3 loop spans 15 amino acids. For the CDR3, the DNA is TGCGCCAGCAGTCGGACGGCAAACTCTGGAAACACCATATATTTT. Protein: CASSRTANSGNTIYF.

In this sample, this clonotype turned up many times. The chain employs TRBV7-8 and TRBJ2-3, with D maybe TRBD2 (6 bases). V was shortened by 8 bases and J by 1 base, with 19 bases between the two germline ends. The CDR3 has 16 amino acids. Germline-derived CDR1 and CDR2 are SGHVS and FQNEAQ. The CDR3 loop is CASARGRIPGTDTQYF. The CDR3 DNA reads TGTGCCAGCGCACGGGGGAGGATACCGGGCACAGATACGCAGTATTTT.

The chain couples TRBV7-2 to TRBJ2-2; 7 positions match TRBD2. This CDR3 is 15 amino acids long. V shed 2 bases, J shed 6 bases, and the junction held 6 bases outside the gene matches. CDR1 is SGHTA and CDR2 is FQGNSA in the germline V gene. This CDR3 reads CASSLTTSFAGELFF. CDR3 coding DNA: TGTGCCAGCAGCTTAACGACTAGCTTCGCCGGGGAGCTGTTTTTT.

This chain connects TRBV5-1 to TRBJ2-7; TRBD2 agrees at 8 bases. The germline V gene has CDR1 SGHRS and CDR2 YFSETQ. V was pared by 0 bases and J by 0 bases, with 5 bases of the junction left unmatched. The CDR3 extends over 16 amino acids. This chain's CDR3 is CASSLGGSGASYEQYF. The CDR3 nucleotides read TGCGCCAGCAGCTTGGGAGGTAGCGGGGCCTCCTACGAGCAGTACTTC.

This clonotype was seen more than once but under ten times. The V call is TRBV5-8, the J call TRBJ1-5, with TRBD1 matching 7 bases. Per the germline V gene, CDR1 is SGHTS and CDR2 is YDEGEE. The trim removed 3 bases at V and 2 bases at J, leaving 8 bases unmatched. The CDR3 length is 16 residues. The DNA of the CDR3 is TGTGCCAGCAGCTCGTACAGGGGTGTCGGCAATCAGCCCCAGCATTTT. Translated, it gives CASSSYRGVGNQPQHF. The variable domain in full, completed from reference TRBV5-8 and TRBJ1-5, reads EAGVTQSPTHLIKTRGQQATLRCSPISGHTSVYWYQQALGLGLQFLLWYDEGEERNRGNFPPRFSGRQFPNYSSELNVNALELEDSALYLCASSSYRGVGNQPQHFGDGTRLSIL.

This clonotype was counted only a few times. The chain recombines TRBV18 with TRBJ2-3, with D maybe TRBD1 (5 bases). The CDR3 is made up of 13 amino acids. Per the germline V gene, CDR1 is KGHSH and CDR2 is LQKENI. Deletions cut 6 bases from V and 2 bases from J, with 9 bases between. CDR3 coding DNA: TGTGCCAGCTCCGCGGACATCACAGATACGCAGTATTTT. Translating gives CASSADITDTQYF.

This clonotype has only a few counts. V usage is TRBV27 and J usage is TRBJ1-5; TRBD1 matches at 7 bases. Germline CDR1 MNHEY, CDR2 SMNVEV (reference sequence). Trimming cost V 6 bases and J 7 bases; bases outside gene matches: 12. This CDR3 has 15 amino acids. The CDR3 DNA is TGTGCCAGCAGCGCAGGGGGGTTTTGGGCCCAGCCCCAGCATTTT. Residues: CASSAGGFWAQPQHF.